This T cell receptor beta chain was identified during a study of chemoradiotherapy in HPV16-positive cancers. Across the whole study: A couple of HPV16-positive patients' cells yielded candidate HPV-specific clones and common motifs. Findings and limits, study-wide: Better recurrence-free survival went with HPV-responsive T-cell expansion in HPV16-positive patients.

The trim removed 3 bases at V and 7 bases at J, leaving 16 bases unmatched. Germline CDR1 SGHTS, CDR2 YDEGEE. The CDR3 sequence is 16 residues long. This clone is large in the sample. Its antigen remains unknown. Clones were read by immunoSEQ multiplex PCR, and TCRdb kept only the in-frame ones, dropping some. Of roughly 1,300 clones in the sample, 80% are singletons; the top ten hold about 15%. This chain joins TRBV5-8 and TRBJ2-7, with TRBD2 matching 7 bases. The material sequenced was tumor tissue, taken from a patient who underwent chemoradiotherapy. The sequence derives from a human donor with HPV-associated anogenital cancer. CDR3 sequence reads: CASSSREGRPLEEQYF. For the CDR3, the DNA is TGTGCCAGCAGCTCGAGGGAGGGCCGCCCTTTGGAGGAGCAGTACTTC.